The present TCR beta chain was sequenced within a study of control samples from healthy donors and cancer patients. Using immunoSEQ multiplex PCR, the repertoire was profiled, and TCRdb retains in-frame clones only, with some absent. This sample has 150,000 to 200,000 clones, with 94% found just once. The CDR3 totals 13 residues. The V gene end was trimmed by 11 bases and the J gene end by 4 bases; junction bases not matched to a gene: 10. CDR1 is KGHSH and CDR2 is LQKENI in the germline V gene. The chain joins TRBV18 to TRBJ1-2; 7 bases map to TRBD1. The TCR sequence derives from a woman aged 18-29 years in good health. Material: blood. The CDR3 loop is CASGRGQSYGYTF. CDR3 bases: TGTGCCTCCGGGAGGGGGCAGAGCTATGGCTACACCTTC. Full variable domain (remainder filled in from reference TRBV18 and TRBJ1-2): NAGVMQNPRHLVRRRGQEARLRCSPMKGHSHVYWYRQLPEEGLKFMVYLQKENIIDESGMPKERFSAEFPKEGPSILRIQQVVRGDSAAYFCASGRGQSYGYTFGSGTRLTVV.